Below are 14 T cell receptor beta chains sequenced from a single sample in a study of low-dose radiotherapy and immunotherapy resistance in tumors. TRAV- and TRBV-specific primers were used for first-strand cDNA, which covered alpha and beta chains. PCR amplification of the TCRs was performed with Phusion for approximately 20 PCR cycles, and it relied on a constant-region primer together with a V-primer adapter. Using its own MiXCR run on the reads, TCRdb lists one record per CDR3 protein. The table records almost 45,000 distinct CDR3 sequences, less than 30% of them present only once. Time point in this sample: after trial treatment. Sample treatment: LDRT plus nivolumab, ipilimumab, low-dose cyclophosphamide and aspirin (RACIN trial). The sample consisted of PBMCs, taken after low-dose radiotherapy plus immunotherapy. The receptors were gathered from a male donor with prostate cancer.

This clonotype was observed a single time. It differs at one base from a far larger clone, so likely a read error. The gene calls are TRBV10-3 and TRBJ2-1; tentatively, D is TRBD1 (5 bases). Germline-derived CDR1 and CDR2 are ENHRY and SYGVKD. This CDR3 is 15 amino acids long. V was trimmed by 3 bases and J by 0 bases, leaving 9 bases between them. The CDR3, as DNA: TGTGCCATCAGTGACGCAGGGTACTCCTACAATGAGCAGTTCTTC. Amino acid sequence: CAISDAGYSYNEQFF.

This clonotype was counted at least ten times. The chain employs TRBV7-9 and TRBJ2-5; 9 bases are a match to TRBD2. Germline lookup yields CDR1 SEHNR and CDR2 FQNEAQ (reference sequence). With 3 bases clipped from V and 10 bases from J, the junction kept 6 bases outside the gene matches. The length of the CDR3 is 13 residues. The CDR3 loop reads CASSLTSGSDQYF. The CDR3 DNA sequence: TGTGCCAGCAGCTTGACTAGCGGTTCAGACCAGTACTTC.

The chain uses TRBV18 and TRBJ2-7; possibly TRBD2 for D (6 bases). The germline V gene encodes CDR1 KGHSH and CDR2 LQKENI. This CDR3 is 12 amino acids long. With 3 bases removed from V and 12 bases from J, the gap between germline ends came to 15 bases. CDR3 residues: CASSPTLGTWYF. The CDR3, as DNA: TGTGCCAGCTCACCGACGTTGGGGACTTGGTACTTC.

The chain is built from TRBV11-2 and TRBJ2-3; a possible D gene is TRBD2 (5 bases). With 5 bases removed from V and 11 bases from J, the gap between germline ends came to 14 bases. Germline CDR1 reads SGHAT; CDR2 reads FQNNGV. The CDR3 extends over 12 amino acids. CDR3 nucleotide sequence: TGTGCCAGCAGCCCGCAGAGACGGGGGCAGTATTTT. It is translated as CASSPQRRGQYF.

Turning to this clonotype: With a far larger clone one base away, a read error is the likely cause. V usage is TRBV18 and J usage is TRBJ2-4; possibly TRBD1 or TRBD2 for D (5 bases each). Trimming shortened V by 1 base and J by 13 bases, and 23 bases separated the two germline ends. Looked up from germline, CDR1 is KGHSH and CDR2 is LQKENI. This CDR3 is built from 16 residues. The chain's CDR3 is CASSPRDRLPYNEQYF. In nucleotides, the CDR3 is TGTGCCAGCTCACCACGGGACCGCCTCCCCTACAATGAGCAGTACTTC.

The chain is built from TRBV25-1 and TRBJ2-5; TRBD1 aligns across 7 bases. Trimming at V came to 6 bases and at J to 9 bases, leaving 13 bases not matched to a gene. This CDR3 comprises 14 residues. CDR1 MGHDK and CDR2 SYGVNS come from the germline V gene. Here the CDR3 DNA reads TGTGCCAGCAGCGTGGGGACAGTCGCTGAGGCCCAGTACTTC. It specifies CASSVGTVAEAQYF.

In its sample, this clonotype was seen a few times. CDR3 sequence reads: CASSSGGQIYEQYF. CDR3 sequence (DNA): TGTGCCAGCAGCTCCGGGGGACAGATCTACGAGCAGTACTTC. The chain employs TRBV27 and TRBJ2-7, with a possible D match to TRBD1 (7 bases). This CDR3 region has 14 residues. V dropped 6 bases and J dropped 3 bases, with 15 bases sitting between them. Germline-derived CDR1 and CDR2 are MNHEY and SMNVEV (reference sequence).

This clonotype was detected many times. The V call is TRBV5-1, the J call TRBJ2-3, with D unresolved. Trimming shortened V by 3 bases and J by 0 bases, and 17 bases separated the two germline ends. The CDR3 length is 17 residues. The V gene's germline CDR1 is SGHRS and CDR2 YFSETQ. This CDR3 reads CASSSTAVSRSTDTQYF. The CDR3 bases are TGCGCCAGCAGCTCTACCGCAGTTAGCCGAAGCACAGATACGCAGTATTTT.

This clonotype was found a few times. The J gene is TRBJ2-7, the V gene TRBV7-2, with D unresolved. Trimming took 5 bases from V and 2 from J, leaving 19 bases between them. Germline lookup yields CDR1 SGHTA and CDR2 FQGNSA. The CDR3 is made up of 16 amino acids. The CDR3 region is CASSRYTVSRTYEQYF. The CDR3 DNA reads as TGTGCCAGCAGCCGATACACCGTCTCGCGGACCTACGAGCAGTACTTC.

This clonotype was picked up many times. The CDR3 DNA is TGTGCCAGCAGTTTCGGTCGGGGTTTGGAGACCCAGTACTTC. Translation gives CASSFGRGLETQYF. This chain links TRBV12-3 or TRBV12-4 with TRBJ2-5; TRBD2 is a possible D gene (5 bases). The CDR3 is 14 residues long. V gave up 3 bases and J gave up 5 bases, with 13 bases separating them.

This clonotype occurred many times. V and J are TRBV7-9 and TRBJ2-6; perhaps TRBD1 as D (5 bases). Germline assignment: CDR1 SEHNR and CDR2 FQNEAQ (reference sequence). The V and J ends lost 5 bases and 4 bases respectively, with 9 bases between them. This CDR3 comprises 14 residues. CDR3 coding DNA: TGTGCCAGCAGCACCAGGGTAGGGGCCAACGTCCTGACTTTC. Its translation is CASSTRVGANVLTF.

This clonotype was counted at least ten times. This chain uses TRBV4-2 with TRBJ2-5; TRBD2 agrees at 8 bases. The CDR3 sequence is 14 residues long. V shed 4 bases and J 5 bases; nucleotides not matched to a gene: 6. Germline CDR1 and CDR2: LGHNA and YNFKEQ. CDR3 coding DNA: TGTGCCAGCAGCCCGCGAGCGGGGGTGGAGACCCAGTACTTC. Amino acid sequence: CASSPRAGVETQYF.

The table lists this clonotype with a few counts. This chain links TRBV15 with TRBJ2-7; 8 bases fit TRBD2. Germline V lookup: CDR1 LNHNV, CDR2 YYDKDF (reference sequence). CDR3 size: 15 residues. V shed 0 bases, J shed 3 bases, and the junction held 4 bases outside the gene matches. CDR3 in amino acids: CATSRDAREGYEQYF. As DNA, the CDR3 is TGTGCCACCAGCAGAGATGCCCGGGAGGGCTACGAGCAGTACTTC.

This clonotype was detected many times. V is TRBV7-9 and J is TRBJ2-7; D possibly corresponds to TRBD2 (6 bases). The CDR3 is made up of 15 amino acids. V dropped 3 bases and J dropped 5 bases, with 17 bases sitting between them. Looked up from germline, CDR1 is SEHNR and CDR2 is FQNEAQ (reference sequence). CDR3 region: CASSFGRRGLDEQYF. In nucleotides, the CDR3 is TGTGCCAGCAGCTTCGGTAGGAGGGGATTAGACGAGCAGTACTTC.